Listed below are T cell receptor beta chains from one sample, sequenced in a study of control samples from healthy donors and cancer patients. Assay: immunoSEQ multiplex PCR; the TCRdb copy retains only in-frame clones and omits some. The data contain more than 150,000 clones, approximately 93% of them singletons. The sample comprised blood. These receptors were taken from a man aged 45-60 years in good health. CDR3s include the opening cysteine and the closing phenylalanine or tryptophan. D genes are given only for firm matches. Some rows have no size entry. The others give once, few or many, or a class for an expanded clone.

CDR3aa: CASTTIWSSQSNTGELFF; CDR3nt: TGTGCCAGCACGACGATTTGGTCGTCCCAATCGAACACCGGGGAGCTGTTTTTT; d_gene: NA; v_gene: TRBV21-1; j_gene: TRBJ2-2; abundance: NA
CDR3aa: CASRRDGNQPQHF; CDR3nt: TGTGCCAGCAGGCGGGACGGCAATCAGCCCCAGCATTTT; d_gene: NA; v_gene: TRBV6-6; j_gene: TRBJ1-5; abundance: once
CDR3aa: CASSNGKGGREQFF; CDR3nt: TGTGCCAGCTCAAATGGTAAGGGGGGGAGAGAGCAGTTCTTC; d_gene: NA; v_gene: TRBV11-3; j_gene: TRBJ2-1; abundance: NA
CDR3aa: CASNSILTNYGYTF; CDR3nt: TGTGCCAGCAACAGTATTTTAACCAACTATGGCTACACCTTC; d_gene: NA; v_gene: TRBV6-5; j_gene: TRBJ1-2; abundance: NA
CDR3aa: CASSSYPSGSQDEQFF; CDR3nt: TGCGCCAGCAGCTCCTACCCTAGCGGGAGTCAGGATGAGCAGTTCTTC; d_gene: TRBD2; v_gene: TRBV5-1; j_gene: TRBJ2-1; abundance: NA
CDR3aa: CASSILRMNTEAFF; CDR3nt: TGTGCCAGTTCTATACTGAGGATGAACACTGAAGCTTTCTTT; d_gene: NA; v_gene: TRBV28; j_gene: TRBJ1-1; abundance: NA
CDR3aa: CAISESDVGELFF; CDR3nt: TGTGCCATCAGTGAGTCGGATGTCGGGGAGCTGTTTTTT; d_gene: NA; v_gene: TRBV10-3; j_gene: TRBJ2-2; abundance: NA
CDR3aa: CASSLRSTKADGYTF; CDR3nt: TGTGCCAGCAGTTTAAGGTCAACTAAGGCAGATGGCTACACCTTC; d_gene: NA; v_gene: TRBV27; j_gene: TRBJ1-2; abundance: NA
CDR3aa: CASSQVVANIQYF; CDR3nt: TGTGCCAGCAGCCAAGTCGTTGCTAACATTCAGTACTTC; d_gene: NA; v_gene: TRBV3-1/TRBV3-2; j_gene: TRBJ2-4; abundance: NA
CDR3aa: CASSEGARDGLRIGYQPQHF; CDR3nt: TGTGCCAGCAGTGAAGGCGCCCGGGACGGGCTAAGAATTGGCTATCAGCCCCAGCATTTT; d_gene: NA; v_gene: TRBV6-1; j_gene: TRBJ1-5; abundance: NA